This T cell receptor beta chain is drawn from a study of cytomegalovirus exposure and HLA in healthy donors. The PCR used 60 Vbeta and 13 Jbeta primers. This table comes from immunoSEQ multiplex PCR, and its TCRdb copy is limited to in-frame clones, with some not included. The sample table includes about 200,000 clones. Specimen: PBMCs. The TCR sequence derives from a man aged 25-40 years in good health and CMV-seronegative.

The CDR3 region has the DNA TGCGCCAGCAGCTACCGGACTAGCGGGCCCTACAATGAGCAGTTCTTC. It yields the protein CASSYRTSGPYNEQFF. This chain joins TRBV5-1 and TRBJ2-1; TRBD2 matches 11 bases. Germline CDR1 SGHRS, CDR2 YFSETQ. Trimming at V came to 3 bases and at J to 2 bases, leaving 4 bases not matched to a gene. CDR3 length: 16 amino acids.